This is a list of T cell receptor beta chains from one sample in a study of CXCR3-negative and CXCR3-positive naive CD8 T cells. TCRdb re-called the 5' RACE reads; one entry per CDR3 protein, DNA not given. The sample shows approximately 100,000 distinct CDR3 sequences, and approximately 0.38% sits with its ten largest clones. The sample taken for sequencing was naive CXCR3+ CD8+ T cells from blood. The origin of the receptors is a human donor in good health. Some clones in this sample may be carry-over from other donors' samples. The CDR3 runs from the conserved cysteine through the conserved F or W.

j_gene: TRBJ1-1
v_gene: TRBV7-9
len: 14
CDR3aa: CASSLGRMNTEAFF

j_gene: TRBJ2-7
v_gene: TRBV19
len: 15
CDR3aa: CASSITEWGTYEQYF

j_gene: TRBJ1-1
v_gene: TRBV7-9
len: 14
CDR3aa: CASSATVWDTEAFF

j_gene: TRBJ2-2
v_gene: TRBV4-1
len: 12
CDR3aa: CASSQKGGELFF

j_gene: TRBJ1-5
v_gene: TRBV11-2
len: 14
CDR3aa: CASSMDRYNQPQHF

j_gene: TRBJ2-7
v_gene: TRBV28
len: 12
CDR3aa: CASTGSEYEQYF

j_gene: TRBJ2-1
v_gene: TRBV19
len: 13
CDR3aa: CASSVVTRSEQFF

j_gene: TRBJ1-1
v_gene: TRBV5-5
len: 13
CDR3aa: CASSLDRGVEAFF

j_gene: TRBJ1-4
v_gene: TRBV28
len: 14
CDR3aa: CASSFGLGGEKLFF

j_gene: TRBJ1-5
v_gene: TRBV27
len: 14
CDR3aa: CASSLSGRNQPQHF

j_gene: TRBJ1-6
v_gene: TRBV9
len: 15
CDR3aa: CASSVGGGLGSPLHF